This T cell receptor (beta chain) is drawn from a study of T cell responses to AZD1222 COVID-19 vaccine. CDR3 length: 11 residues. Trimming took 10 bases from V and 4 from J, leaving 11 bases between them. CDR1 is SEHNR and CDR2 is FQNEAQ in the germline V gene (reference sequence). Data came from immunoSEQ multiplex PCR; TCRdb stores just in-frame clones and leaves some out. The profile covers approximately 150,000 clones, with roughly 86% appearing a single time and 5.1% taken by the ten largest. Study-wide results and limits: Females made up more of the donors, who were largely white British, and clonal diversity may have come out too low. Spike-specific TCR breadth and depth rose after two AZD1222 doses.

With regard to this clone: Its antigen is not known.

The chain links TRBV7-9 to TRBJ2-7, with D possibly being TRBD1 (6 bases). This specimen consisted of peripheral blood, obtained 28 days after the second AZD1222 dose. The receptor was derived from an adult who received the AZD1222 COVID-19 vaccine. DNA of the CDR3: TGTGCCACCGAGGGGGAGTACGAGCAGTACTTC. Residues: CATEGEYEQYF.